This T cell receptor (beta chain) was captured by sequencing in a study of technical replicates of blood from a few donors. Produced via immunoSEQ multiplex PCR; TCRdb's table is partial and in-frame only. The sample has 55,000 to 80,000 clones, 85% to 90% seen once. This CDR3 comprises 11 residues. Trimming removed 9 bases from V and 7 bases from J, with 12 bases in between. Per germline, CDR1 ENHRY and CDR2 SYGVKD. V is TRBV10-3 and J is TRBJ2-5; D not resolved. The receptor comes from a human donor in good health. Some clones in this sample may be carry-over from other donors' samples. The sample comprised PBMCs. In DNA, the CDR3 is TGTGCCATTTCCTCTTCGGGGACCCAGTACTTC. Translated: CAISSSGTQYF.